This section outlines one TCR beta chain sequence together with its context. As yet, its antigen is unknown. The CDR3 has 17 residues. The germline V gene encodes CDR1 MDHEN and CDR2 SYDVKM. V lost 4 bases to trimming and J lost 3 bases; unmatched junction nucleotides: 15. The data derive from a study of chemoradiotherapy in HPV16-positive cancers. General study findings and limits: Only a couple of HPV16-positive patients supplied the functional HPV-specificity definition. Non-HPV-specific T cells did not expand in tumors during treatment, whereas candidate HPV-specific clones and E7-related motifs did.

Using immunoSEQ multiplex PCR, the repertoire was profiled, and TCRdb retains in-frame clones only, with some absent. The sample includes about 12,000 clones, about two thirds of them seen just once. Sample acquisition took place from a patient who underwent chemoradiotherapy. This sequence was found in a human donor with HPV-associated anogenital cancer. The chain recombines TRBV28 with TRBJ2-7, with 7 bases identical to TRBD1. CDR3 coding DNA: TGTGCCAGCAGTTCCCTCGCGGCAGGGGGATTCATCTACGAGCAGTACTTC. Encoded protein: CASSSLAAGGFIYEQYF.